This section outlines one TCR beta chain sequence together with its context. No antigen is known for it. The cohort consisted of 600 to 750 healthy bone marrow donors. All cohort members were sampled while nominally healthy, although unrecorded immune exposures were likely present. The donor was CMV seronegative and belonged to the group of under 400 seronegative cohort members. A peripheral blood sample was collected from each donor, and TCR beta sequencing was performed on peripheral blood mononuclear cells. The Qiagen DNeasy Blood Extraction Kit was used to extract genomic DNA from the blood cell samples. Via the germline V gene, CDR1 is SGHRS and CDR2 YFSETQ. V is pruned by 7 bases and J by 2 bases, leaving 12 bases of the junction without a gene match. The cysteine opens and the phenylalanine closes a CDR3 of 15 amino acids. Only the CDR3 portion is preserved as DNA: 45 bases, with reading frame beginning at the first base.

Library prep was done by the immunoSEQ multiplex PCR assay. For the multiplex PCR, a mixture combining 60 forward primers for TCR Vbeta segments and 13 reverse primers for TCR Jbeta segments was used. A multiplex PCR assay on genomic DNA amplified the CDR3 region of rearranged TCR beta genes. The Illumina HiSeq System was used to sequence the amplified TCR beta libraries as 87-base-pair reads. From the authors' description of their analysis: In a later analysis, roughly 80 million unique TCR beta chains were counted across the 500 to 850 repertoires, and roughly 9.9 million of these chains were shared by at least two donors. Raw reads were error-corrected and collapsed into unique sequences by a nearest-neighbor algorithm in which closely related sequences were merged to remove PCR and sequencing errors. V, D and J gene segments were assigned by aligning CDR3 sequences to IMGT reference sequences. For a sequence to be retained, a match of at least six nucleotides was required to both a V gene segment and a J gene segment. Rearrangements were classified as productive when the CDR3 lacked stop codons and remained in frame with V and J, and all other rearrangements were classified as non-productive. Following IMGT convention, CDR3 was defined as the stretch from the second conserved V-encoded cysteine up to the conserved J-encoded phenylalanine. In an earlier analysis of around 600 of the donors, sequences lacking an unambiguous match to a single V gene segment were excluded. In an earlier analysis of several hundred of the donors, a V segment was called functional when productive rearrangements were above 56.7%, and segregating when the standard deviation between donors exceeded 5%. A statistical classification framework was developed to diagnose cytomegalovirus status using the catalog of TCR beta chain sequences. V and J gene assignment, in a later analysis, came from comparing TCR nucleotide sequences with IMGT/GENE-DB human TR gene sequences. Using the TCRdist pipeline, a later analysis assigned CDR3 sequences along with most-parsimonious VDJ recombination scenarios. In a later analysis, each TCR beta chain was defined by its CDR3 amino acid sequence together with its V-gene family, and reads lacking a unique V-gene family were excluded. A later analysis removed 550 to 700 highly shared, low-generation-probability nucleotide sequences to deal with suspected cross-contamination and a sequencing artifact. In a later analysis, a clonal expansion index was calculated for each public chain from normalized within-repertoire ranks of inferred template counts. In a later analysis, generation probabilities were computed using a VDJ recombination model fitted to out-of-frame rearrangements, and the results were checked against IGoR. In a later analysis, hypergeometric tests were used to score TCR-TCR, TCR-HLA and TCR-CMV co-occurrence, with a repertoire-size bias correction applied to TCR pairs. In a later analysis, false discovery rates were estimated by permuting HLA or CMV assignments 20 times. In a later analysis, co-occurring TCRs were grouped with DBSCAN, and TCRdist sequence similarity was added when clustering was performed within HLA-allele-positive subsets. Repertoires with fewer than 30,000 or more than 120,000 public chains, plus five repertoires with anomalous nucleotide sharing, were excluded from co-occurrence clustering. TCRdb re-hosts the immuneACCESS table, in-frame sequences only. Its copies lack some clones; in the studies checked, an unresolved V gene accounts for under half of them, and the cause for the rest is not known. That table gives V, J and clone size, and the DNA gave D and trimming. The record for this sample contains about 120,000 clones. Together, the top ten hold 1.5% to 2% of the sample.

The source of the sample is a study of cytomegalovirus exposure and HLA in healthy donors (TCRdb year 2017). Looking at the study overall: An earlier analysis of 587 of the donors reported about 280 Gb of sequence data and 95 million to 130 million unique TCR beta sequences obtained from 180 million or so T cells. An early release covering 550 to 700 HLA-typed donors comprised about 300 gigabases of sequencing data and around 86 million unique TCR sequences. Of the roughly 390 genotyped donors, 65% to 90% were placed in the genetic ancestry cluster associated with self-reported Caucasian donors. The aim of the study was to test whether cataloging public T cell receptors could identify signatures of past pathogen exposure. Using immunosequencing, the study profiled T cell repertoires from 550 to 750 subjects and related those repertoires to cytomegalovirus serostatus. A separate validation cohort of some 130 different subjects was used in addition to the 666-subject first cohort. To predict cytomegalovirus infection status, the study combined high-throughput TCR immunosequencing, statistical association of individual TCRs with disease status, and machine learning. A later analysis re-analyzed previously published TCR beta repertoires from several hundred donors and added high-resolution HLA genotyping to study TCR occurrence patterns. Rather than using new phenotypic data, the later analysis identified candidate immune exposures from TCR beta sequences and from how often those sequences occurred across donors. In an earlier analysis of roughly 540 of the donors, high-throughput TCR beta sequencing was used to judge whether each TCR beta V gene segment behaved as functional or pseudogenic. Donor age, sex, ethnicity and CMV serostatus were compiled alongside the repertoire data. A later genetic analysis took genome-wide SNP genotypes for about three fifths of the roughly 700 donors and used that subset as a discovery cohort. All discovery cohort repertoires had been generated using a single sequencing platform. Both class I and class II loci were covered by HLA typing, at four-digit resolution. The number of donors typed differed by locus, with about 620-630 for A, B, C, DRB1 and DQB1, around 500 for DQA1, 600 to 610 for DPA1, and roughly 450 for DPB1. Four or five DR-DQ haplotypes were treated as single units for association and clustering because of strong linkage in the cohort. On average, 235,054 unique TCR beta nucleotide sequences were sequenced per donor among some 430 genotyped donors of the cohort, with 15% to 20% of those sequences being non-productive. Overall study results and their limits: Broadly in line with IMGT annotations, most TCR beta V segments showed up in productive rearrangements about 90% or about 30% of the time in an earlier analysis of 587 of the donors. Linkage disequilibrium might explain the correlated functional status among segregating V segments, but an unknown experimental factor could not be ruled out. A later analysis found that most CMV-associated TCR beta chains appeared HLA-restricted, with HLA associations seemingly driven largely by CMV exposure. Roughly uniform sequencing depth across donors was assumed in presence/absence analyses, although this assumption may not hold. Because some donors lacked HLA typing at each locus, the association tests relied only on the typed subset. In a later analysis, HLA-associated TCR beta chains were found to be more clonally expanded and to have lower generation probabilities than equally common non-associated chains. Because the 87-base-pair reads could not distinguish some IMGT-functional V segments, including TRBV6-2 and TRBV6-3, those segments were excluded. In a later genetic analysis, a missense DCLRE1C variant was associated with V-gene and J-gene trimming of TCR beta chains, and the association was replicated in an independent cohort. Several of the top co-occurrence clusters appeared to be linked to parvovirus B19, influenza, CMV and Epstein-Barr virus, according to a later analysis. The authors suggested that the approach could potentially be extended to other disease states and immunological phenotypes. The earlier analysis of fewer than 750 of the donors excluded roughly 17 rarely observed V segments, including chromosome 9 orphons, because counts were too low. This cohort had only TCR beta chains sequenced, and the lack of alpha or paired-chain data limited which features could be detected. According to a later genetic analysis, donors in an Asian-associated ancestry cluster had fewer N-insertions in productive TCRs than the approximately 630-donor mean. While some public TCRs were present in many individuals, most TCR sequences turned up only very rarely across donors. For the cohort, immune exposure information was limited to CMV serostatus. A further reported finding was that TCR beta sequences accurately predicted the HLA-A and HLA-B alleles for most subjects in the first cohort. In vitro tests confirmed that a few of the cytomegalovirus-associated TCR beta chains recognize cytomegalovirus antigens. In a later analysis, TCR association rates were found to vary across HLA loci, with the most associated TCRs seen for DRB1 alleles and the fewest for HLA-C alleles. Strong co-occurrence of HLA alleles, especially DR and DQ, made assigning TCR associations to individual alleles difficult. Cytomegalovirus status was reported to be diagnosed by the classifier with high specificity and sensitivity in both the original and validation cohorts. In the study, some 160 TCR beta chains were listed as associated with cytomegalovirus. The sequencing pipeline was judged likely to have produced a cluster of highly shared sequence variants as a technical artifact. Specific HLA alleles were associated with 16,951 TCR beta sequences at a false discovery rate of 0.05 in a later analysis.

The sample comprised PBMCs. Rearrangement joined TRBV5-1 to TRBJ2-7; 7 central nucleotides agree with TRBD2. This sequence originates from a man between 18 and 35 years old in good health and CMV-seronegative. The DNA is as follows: TGCGCCAGCCCGCTAGAGCCGGGGGGTACCTACGAGCAGTACTTC. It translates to CASPLEPGGTYEQYF.